This T cell receptor (beta chain) was retrieved from a study of beta chain features in type 1 diabetes. Study observations and caveats: Moderate yet significant TCRB CDR3 shortening was seen in Type 1 diabetes patients in all four CD4+ subsets.

The sequenced template was cDNA made from the entire isolated RNA. Sequencing was performed with immunoSEQ multiplex PCR; in TCRdb, only in-frame clones are kept and a portion is missing. The sample lists roughly 300,000 clones, 13% to 15% occurring once. The V and J ends lost 10 bases and 4 bases respectively, with 10 bases between them. CDR3 length: 11 amino acids. CDR1 and CDR2 (germline): MNHEY, SVGAGI. This clone has only a few counts. Antigen specificity is unknown. Input material: naive CD4+ T cells from blood. The chain combines TRBV6-5 with TRBJ1-2; no definite D call. This receptor was identified in a man between 25 and 39 years old with type 1 diabetes. CDR3 protein: CATLTGYGYTF. The DNA of the CDR3 is TGTGCCACCCTGACGGGCTATGGCTACACCTTC.